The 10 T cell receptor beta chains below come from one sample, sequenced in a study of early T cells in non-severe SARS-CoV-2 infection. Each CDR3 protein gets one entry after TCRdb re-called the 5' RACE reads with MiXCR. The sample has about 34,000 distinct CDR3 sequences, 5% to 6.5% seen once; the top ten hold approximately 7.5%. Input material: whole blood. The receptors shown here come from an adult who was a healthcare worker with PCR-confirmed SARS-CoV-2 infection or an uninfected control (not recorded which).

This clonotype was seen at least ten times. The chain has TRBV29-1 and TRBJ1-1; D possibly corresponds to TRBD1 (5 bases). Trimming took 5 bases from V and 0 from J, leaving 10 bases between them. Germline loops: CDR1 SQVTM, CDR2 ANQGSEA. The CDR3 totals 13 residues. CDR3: CSVRQGMNTEAFF. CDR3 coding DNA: TGCAGCGTTAGGCAGGGCATGAACACTGAAGCTTTCTTT.

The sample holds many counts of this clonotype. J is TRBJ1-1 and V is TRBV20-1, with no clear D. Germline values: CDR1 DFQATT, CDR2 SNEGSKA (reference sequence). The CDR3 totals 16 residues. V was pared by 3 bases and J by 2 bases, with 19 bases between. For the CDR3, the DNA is TGCAGTGCTAGGGAGGGTCAAATGATCTATAACACTGAAGCTTTCTTT. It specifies CSAREGQMIYNTEAFF.

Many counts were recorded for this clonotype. The CDR3 coding sequence is TGTGCCAGCAGCCTTTTACGGGGAAGCCAGCCCCAGCATTTT. It codes for CASSLLRGSQPQHF. This chain uses TRBV7-6 with TRBJ1-5; D is undetermined. CDR3 length: 14 amino acids. From germline, CDR1 is SGHVS and CDR2 FNYEAQ. V was cut by 5 bases and J by 7 bases, with 15 bases left in between.

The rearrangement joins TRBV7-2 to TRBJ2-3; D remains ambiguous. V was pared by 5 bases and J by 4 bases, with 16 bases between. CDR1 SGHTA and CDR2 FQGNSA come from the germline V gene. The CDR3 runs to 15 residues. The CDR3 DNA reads TGTGCCAGCAGCCCAGGCTCTGTTGTCGCAGATACGCAGTATTTT. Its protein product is CASSPGSVVADTQYF.

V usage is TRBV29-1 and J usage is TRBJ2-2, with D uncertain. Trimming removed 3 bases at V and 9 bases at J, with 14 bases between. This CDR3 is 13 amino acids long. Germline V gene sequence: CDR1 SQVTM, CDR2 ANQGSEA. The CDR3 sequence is CSVELRSIRELFF. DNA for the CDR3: TGCAGCGTTGAGCTCCGATCAATCCGGGAGCTGTTTTTT.

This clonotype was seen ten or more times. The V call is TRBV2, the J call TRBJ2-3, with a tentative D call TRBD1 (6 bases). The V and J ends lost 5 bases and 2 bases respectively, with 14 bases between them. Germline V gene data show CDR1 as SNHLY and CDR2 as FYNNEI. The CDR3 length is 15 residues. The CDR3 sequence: CASSPTGLNTDTQYF. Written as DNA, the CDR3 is TGTGCCAGCAGTCCCACAGGGCTGAACACAGATACGCAGTATTTT.

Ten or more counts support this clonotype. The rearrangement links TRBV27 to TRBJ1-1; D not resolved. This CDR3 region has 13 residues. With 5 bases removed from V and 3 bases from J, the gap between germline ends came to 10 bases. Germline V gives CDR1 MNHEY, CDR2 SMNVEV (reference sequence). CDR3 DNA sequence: TGTGCCAGCAGTCCGATGTTCTACACTGAAGCTTTCTTT. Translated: CASSPMFYTEAFF.

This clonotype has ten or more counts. The CDR3 loop is CASSPQRGDTDTQYF. CDR3 DNA sequence: TGTGCCAGCAGCCCGCAGCGGGGGGACACAGATACGCAGTATTTT. The chain joins TRBV7-3 to TRBJ2-3, with 9 bases aligning to TRBD2. The V gene end was trimmed by 5 bases and the J gene end by 2 bases; junction bases not matched to a gene: 5. The CDR3 has 15 amino acids. CDR1 is SGHTA, CDR2 FQGTGA, per germline. The full variable domain, completed using reference TRBV7-3 and TRBJ2-3, is GAGVSQTPSNKVTEKGKYVELRCDPISGHTALYWYRQSLGQGPEFLIYFQGTGAADDSGLPNDRFFAVRPEGSVSTLKIQRTERGDSAVYLCASSPQRGDTDTQYFGPGTRLTVL.

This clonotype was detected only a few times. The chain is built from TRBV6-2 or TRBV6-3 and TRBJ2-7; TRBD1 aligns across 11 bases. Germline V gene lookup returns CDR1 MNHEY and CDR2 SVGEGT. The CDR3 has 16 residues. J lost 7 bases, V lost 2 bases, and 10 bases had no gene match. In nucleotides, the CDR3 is TGTGCCAGCAGTTACCCAGCCGGGGACAGGGGGAATGAGCAGTACTTC. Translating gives CASSYPAGDRGNEQYF.

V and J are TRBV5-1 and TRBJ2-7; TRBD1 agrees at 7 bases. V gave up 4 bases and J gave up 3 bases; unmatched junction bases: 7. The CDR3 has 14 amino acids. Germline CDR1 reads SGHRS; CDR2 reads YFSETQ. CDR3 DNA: TGCGCCAGCAGCCTCCGACAGGGTTTCTACGAGCAGTACTTC. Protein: CASSLRQGFYEQYF.